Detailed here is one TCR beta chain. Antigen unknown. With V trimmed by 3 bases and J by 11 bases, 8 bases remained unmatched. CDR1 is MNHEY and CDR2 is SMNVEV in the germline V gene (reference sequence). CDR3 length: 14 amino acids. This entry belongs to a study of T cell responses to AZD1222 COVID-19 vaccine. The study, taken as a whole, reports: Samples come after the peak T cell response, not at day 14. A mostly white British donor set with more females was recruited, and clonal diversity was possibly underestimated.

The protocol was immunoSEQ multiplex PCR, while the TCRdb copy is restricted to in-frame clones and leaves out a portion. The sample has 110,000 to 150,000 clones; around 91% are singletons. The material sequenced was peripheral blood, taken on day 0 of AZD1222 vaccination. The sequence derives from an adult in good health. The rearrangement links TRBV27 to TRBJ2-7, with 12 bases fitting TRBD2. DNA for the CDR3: TGTGCCAGCAGTTTGAGGGCTAGCGGGGGGGTAGAGTACTTC. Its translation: CASSLRASGGVEYF.